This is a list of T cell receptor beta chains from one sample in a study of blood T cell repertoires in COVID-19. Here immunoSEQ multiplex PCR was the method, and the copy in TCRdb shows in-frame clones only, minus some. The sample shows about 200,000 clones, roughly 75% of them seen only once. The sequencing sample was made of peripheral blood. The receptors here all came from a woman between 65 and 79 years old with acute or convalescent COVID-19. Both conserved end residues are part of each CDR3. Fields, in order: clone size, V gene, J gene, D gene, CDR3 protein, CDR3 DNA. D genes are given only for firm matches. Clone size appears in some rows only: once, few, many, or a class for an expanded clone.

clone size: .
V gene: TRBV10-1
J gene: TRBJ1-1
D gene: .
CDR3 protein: CASEDDGPANTEAFF
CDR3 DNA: TGCGCCAGCGAAGACGATGGGCCGGCGAACACTGAAGCTTTCTTT

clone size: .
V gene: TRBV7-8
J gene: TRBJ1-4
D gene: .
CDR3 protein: CASGQGSEKLFF
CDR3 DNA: TGTGCCAGTGGGCAGGGTAGTGAAAAACTGTTTTTT

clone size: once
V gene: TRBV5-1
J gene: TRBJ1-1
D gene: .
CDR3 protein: CASSHRQGLNTEAFF
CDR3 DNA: TGCGCCAGCAGCCACCGCCAGGGTTTGAACACTGAAGCTTTCTTT

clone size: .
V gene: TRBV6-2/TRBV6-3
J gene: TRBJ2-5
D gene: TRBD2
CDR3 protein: CASSIRTSGGVGETQYF
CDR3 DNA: TGTGCCAGCAGCATCCGGACTAGCGGGGGGGTAGGAGAGACCCAGTACTTC

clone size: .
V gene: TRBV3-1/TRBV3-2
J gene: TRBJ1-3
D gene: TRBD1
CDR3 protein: CASSRGDRRGNTIYF
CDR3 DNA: TGTGCCAGCAGCCGGGGGGACAGACGGGGAAACACCATATATTTT

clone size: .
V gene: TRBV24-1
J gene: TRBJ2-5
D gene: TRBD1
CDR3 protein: CATSDARDRVETQYF
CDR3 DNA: TGTGCCACCAGTGATGCCCGGGACAGGGTGGAGACCCAGTACTTC

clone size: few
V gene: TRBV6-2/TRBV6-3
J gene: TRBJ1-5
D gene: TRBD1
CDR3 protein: CASSYPAAGTAYSNQPQHF
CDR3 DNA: TGTGCCAGCAGTTACCCCGCAGCCGGGACAGCATATAGCAATCAGCCCCAGCATTTT

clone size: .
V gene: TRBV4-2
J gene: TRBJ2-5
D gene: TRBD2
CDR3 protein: CASSQGTSGGRQETQYF
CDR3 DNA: TGTGCCAGCAGCCAAGGCACTAGCGGGGGCCGACAAGAGACCCAGTACTTC

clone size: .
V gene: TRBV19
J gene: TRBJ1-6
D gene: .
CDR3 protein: CASPDSGPLHF
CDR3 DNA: TGTGCCAGTCCGGACAGTGGGCCCCTCCACTTT

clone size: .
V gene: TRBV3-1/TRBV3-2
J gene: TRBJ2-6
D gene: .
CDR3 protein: CASSRGRGDSGANVLTF
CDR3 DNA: TGTGCCAGCAGTCGGGGCAGGGGAGACTCTGGGGCCAACGTCCTGACTTTC

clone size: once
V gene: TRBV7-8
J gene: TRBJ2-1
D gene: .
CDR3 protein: CASSQEQEQFF
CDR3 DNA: TGTGCCAGCAGCCAAGAACAAGAGCAGTTCTTC

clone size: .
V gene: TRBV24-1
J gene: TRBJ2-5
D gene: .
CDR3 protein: CATSDLGRLETQYF
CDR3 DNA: TGTGCCACCAGTGATTTGGGGCGTCTAGAGACCCAGTACTTC

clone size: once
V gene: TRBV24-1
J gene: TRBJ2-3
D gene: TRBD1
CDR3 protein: CATSDFANRGTDTQYF
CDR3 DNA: TGTGCCACCAGTGATTTTGCAAACAGGGGGACAGATACGCAGTATTTT

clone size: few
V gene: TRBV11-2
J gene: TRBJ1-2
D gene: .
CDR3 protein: CASSLYSGEGYTF
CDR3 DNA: TGTGCCAGCAGCTTATACTCAGGGGAGGGCTACACCTTC

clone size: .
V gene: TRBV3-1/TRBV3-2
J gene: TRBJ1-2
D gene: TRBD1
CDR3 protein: CASSLNGQDGYTF
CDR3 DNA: TGTGCCAGCAGCCTTAACGGACAGGATGGCTACACCTTC

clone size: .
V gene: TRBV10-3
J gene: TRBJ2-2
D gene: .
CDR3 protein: CAISESTGNAGELFF
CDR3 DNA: TGTGCCATCAGTGAGTCGACGGGGAACGCCGGGGAGCTGTTTTTT

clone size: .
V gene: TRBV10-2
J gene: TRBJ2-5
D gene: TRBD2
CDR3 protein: CASSDRVAGVETQYF
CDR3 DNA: TGCGCCAGCAGTGATAGAGTAGCGGGGGTTGAGACCCAGTACTTC

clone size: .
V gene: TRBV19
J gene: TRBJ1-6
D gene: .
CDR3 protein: CASSVSPGVQNSPLHF
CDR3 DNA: TGTGCCAGTAGCGTCTCTCCGGGGGTCCAGAATTCACCCCTCCACTTT

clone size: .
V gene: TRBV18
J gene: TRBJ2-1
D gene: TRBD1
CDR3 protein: CASLNGQGLNEQFF
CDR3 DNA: TGTGCCAGCTTAAATGGACAGGGCCTCAATGAGCAGTTCTTC

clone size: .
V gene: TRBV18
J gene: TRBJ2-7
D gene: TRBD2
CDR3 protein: CASSPRVPQAGGYEQYF
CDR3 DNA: TGTGCCAGCTCACCCCGCGTCCCCCAGGCGGGAGGCTACGAGCAGTACTTC

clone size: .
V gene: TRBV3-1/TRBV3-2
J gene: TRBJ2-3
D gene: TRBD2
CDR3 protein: CASSPLAGGQKDTQYF
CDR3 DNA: TGTGCCAGCAGCCCTCTAGCGGGGGGGCAGAAAGATACGCAGTATTTT

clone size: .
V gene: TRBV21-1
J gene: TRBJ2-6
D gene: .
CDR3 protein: CASSKRRDRGLGGANVLTF
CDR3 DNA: TGTGCCAGCAGCAAAAGGAGGGACAGGGGGCTAGGTGGGGCCAACGTCCTGACTTTC

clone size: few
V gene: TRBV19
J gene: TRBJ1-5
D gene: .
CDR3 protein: CASSMRGEGQNNQPQHF
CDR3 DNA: TGTGCCAGTAGTATGAGGGGGGAGGGGCAGAACAATCAGCCCCAGCATTTT

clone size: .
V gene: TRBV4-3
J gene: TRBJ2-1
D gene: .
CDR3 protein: CASSPTHRAGGLLNEQFF
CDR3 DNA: TGCGCCAGCAGCCCAACCCACAGGGCCGGGGGGCTATTGAATGAGCAGTTCTTC

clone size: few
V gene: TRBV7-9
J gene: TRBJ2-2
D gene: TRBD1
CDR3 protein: CASKQGVAGELFF
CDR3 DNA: TGTGCCAGCAAGCAGGGGGTGGCCGGGGAGCTGTTTTTT